This is a list of T cell receptor beta chains from one sample in a study of shared clonotypes between healthy human individuals. Using immunoSEQ multiplex PCR, the repertoire was profiled, and TCRdb retains in-frame clones only, with some absent. The sample carries about 960,000 clones, over 60% recorded once. Sequenced: memory CD4+ T cells sorted from blood. The source of these receptors is a man aged 18-30 years in good health. Each CDR3 is given with its conserved first and last residue. The D gene is left open where the match is weak. Clone size, where shown, is once, few, many, or a class for clones that have expanded.

>TRBD1|TRBV7-2|NA|TRBJ2-5
TGTGCCAGCAGCCCCCGGGACAGGGGGCGATTCCCAGAGACCCAGTACTTC
CASSPRDRGRFPETQYF
>NA|TRBV30|NA|TRBJ2-3
TGTGCCTGGAGTGTACTAGGCGGACCGCAGTATTTT
CAWSVLGGPQYF
>TRBD1|TRBV19|NA|TRBJ2-6
TGTGCCAGTAGTACCCGGGACAGGGCTGGGGCCAACGTCCTGACTTTC
CASSTRDRAGANVLTF
>TRBD2|TRBV29-1|NA|TRBJ2-1
TGCAGCGTTGCTGGCGGGAGAGTTTACAATGAGCAGTTCTTC
CSVAGGRVYNEQFF
>NA|TRBV6-6|NA|TRBJ2-4
TGTGCCAGCCGGGACGGCGCCAAAAACATTCAGTACTTC
CASRDGAKNIQYF
>NA|TRBV7-6|NA|TRBJ2-3
TGTGCCAGCAGCTTAGGCGTATCGGGACTGCCTAGCACAGATACGCAGTATTTT
CASSLGVSGLPSTDTQYF
>TRBD2|TRBV5-8|NA|TRBJ2-7
TGTGCCAGCAGCTTGGCTACGCTAGCGGGGGGCCTCGAGCAGTACTTC
CASSLATLAGGLEQYF
>TRBD1|TRBV28|NA|TRBJ1-2
TGTGCCAGCAGTTTCAATTGGCAGGGGGCAGGTGGCTACACCTTC
CASSFNWQGAGGYTF
>TRBD1|TRBV19|NA|TRBJ1-5
TGTGCCAGTAACAGGGGGCGGGCTAGCAATCAGCCCCAGCATTTT
CASNRGRASNQPQHF
>TRBD1|TRBV5-1|NA|TRBJ2-3
TGCGCCAGCAGCAGGGGACAGGGAGGGGTAGATACGCAGTATTTT
CASSRGQGGVDTQYF
>NA|TRBV28|few|TRBJ1-5
TGTGCCAGCACCCCGAGGGGCTATAGCAATCAGCCCCAGCATTTT
CASTPRGYSNQPQHF
>TRBD1|TRBV29-1|NA|TRBJ1-1
TGCAGCGTTGAAGTTTCGCTGTGGGGACAGAATTTTCAAGCTTTCTTT
CSVEVSLWGQNFQAFF
>TRBD1|TRBV5-1|NA|TRBJ2-7
TGCGCCAGCTCTAACCCAGGGGGCGTATACGAGCAGTACTTC
CASSNPGGVYEQYF
>NA|TRBV5-5|once|TRBJ2-7
TGTGCCAGCAGCTTGGAGGGGGGCAGATCCTACGAGCAGTACTTC
CASSLEGGRSYEQYF
>TRBD1|TRBV7-2|NA|TRBJ2-7
TGTGCCAGCAGCATACACACAGGGGGCGACTACGAGCAGTACTTC
CASSIHTGGDYEQYF
>NA|TRBV27|NA|TRBJ1-2
TGTGCCAGCAGTCCTCTGGCAGGGGATGGTGGCTACACCTTC
CASSPLAGDGGYTF
>NA|TRBV18|NA|TRBJ2-1
TGTGCCAGCTCACCGTTCCAGTACAATGAGCAGTTCTTC
CASSPFQYNEQFF
>NA|TRBV2|NA|TRBJ2-3
TGTGCCAGCAGTGGAGGGGGGGCGGCAGATACGCAGTATTTT
CASSGGGAADTQYF
>NA|TRBV29-1|NA|TRBJ1-3
TGCAGCGCCGTGACAAACTCTGGAAACACCATATATTTT
CSAVTNSGNTIYF
>NA|TRBV21-1|NA|TRBJ1-5
TGTGCCAGCAGCACACAGTTTTATAGCAATCAGCCCCAGCATTTT
CASSTQFYSNQPQHF
>NA|TRBV7-2|once|TRBJ1-2
TGTGCCAGCAGTTTACCTATCTCGGGACAAAATGGCTACACCTTC
CASSLPISGQNGYTF
>TRBD2|TRBV4-1|NA|TRBJ2-3
TGCGCCAGCAGCCGAAGACTAGCGGGAGCAGATACGCAGTATTTT
CASSRRLAGADTQYF
>NA|TRBV7-2|NA|TRBJ1-5
TGTGCCAGCAGCTTCGGGTCTGTTCAGCCCCAGCATTTT
CASSFGSVQPQHF
>NA|TRBV9|NA|TRBJ2-1
TGTGCCAGCAGCGTAGAGGGACCCGGTTACAATGAGCAGTTCTTC
CASSVEGPGYNEQFF
>NA|TRBV28|NA|TRBJ2-6
TGTGCCAGCCTGGACTCGGCCAACGTCCTGACTTTC
CASLDSANVLTF
>NA|TRBV5-1|NA|TRBJ2-1
TGCGCCAGCAGCTTGGGGGTCCAGAAAAATGAGCAGTTCTTC
CASSLGVQKNEQFF
>NA|TRBV7-8|NA|TRBJ1-5
TGTGCCAGCAGCCCCGACAGGACATCAGCAGCCCAGCATTTT
CASSPDRTSAAQHF
>NA|TRBV2|NA|TRBJ2-1
TGTGCCAGCAGGGACTCAGGGTTGGGGTACAATGAGCAGTTCTTC
CASRDSGLGYNEQFF
>TRBD2|TRBV7-2|NA|TRBJ2-1
TGTGCCAGCAGCACATTAGCGGGAGTGCGTAATGAGCAGTTCTTC
CASSTLAGVRNEQFF
>TRBD1|TRBV6-8|NA|TRBJ2-2
TGTGCCAGCACCAAACAGGGGGTGAACACCGGGGAGCTGTTTTTT
CASTKQGVNTGELFF
>NA|TRBV7-9|NA|TRBJ2-7
TGTGCCAGCAGTATAACCCCGGCCTACGAGCAGTACTTC
CASSITPAYEQYF
>NA|TRBV30|NA|TRBJ1-5
TGTGCCTGGAGGAGCGGGGCGGAAGATCAGCCCCAGCATTTT
CAWRSGAEDQPQHF
>NA|TRBV10-1|NA|TRBJ2-2
TGCGCCAGCAGTGAGTCGATGGGGGTTGGCGGGGAGCTGTTTTTT
CASSESMGVGGELFF
>NA|TRBV2|NA|TRBJ1-1
TGTGCCAGCAGTGAGCTTCTGGCATTGAACACTGAAGCTTTCTTT
CASSELLALNTEAFF
>NA|TRBV18|NA|TRBJ1-3
TGTGCCACCACACAGGGAAACACCATATATTTT
CATTQGNTIYF
>NA|TRBV27|NA|TRBJ2-7
TGTGCCAGCAGTTGGAAGAGTACAGACGAGCAGTACTTC
CASSWKSTDEQYF
>TRBD1|TRBV27|NA|TRBJ1-1
TGTGCCAGCAGTTTATATACAGGGGAGGGTCTGAACACTGAAGCTTTCTTT
CASSLYTGEGLNTEAFF
>NA|TRBV15|NA|TRBJ1-5
TGTGCCACCAGCCGCTCTAGCGGAGGCCTACCTAGGCCCCAGCATTTT
CATSRSSGGLPRPQHF
>TRBD2|TRBV28|NA|TRBJ2-1
TGTGCCAGCAGTTTATTGGTAGCGGGGGTACCAAATGAGCAGTTCTTC
CASSLLVAGVPNEQFF
>NA|TRBV4-1|few|TRBJ1-1
TGCGCCAGCAGCCAAGGAGTTTGGAACACTGAAGCTTTCTTT
CASSQGVWNTEAFF
>TRBD1|TRBV5-6|many|TRBJ1-4
TGTGCCAGCAGCTTCCGTCCAGGGGACAGTAATGAAAAACTGTTTTTT
CASSFRPGDSNEKLFF
>NA|TRBV30|once|TRBJ2-2
TGTGCCTGGAGTCAGCAGGGCGCCGGGGAGCTGTTTTTT
CAWSQQGAGELFF
>NA|TRBV18|NA|TRBJ2-1
TGTGCCAGCTCATTCCTACCGGGAGCTAAGTACAATGAGCAGTTCTTC
CASSFLPGAKYNEQFF
>TRBD1|TRBV5-1|NA|TRBJ2-7
TGCGCCAGCAGCATCGCCCGGGACAGAGAGCAGTACTTC
CASSIARDREQYF
>NA|TRBV5-1|NA|TRBJ2-1
TGCGCCAGCAGCGATAATGGGGGAGGATGGCCCTACAATGAGCAGTTCTTC
CASSDNGGGWPYNEQFF
>NA|TRBV4-1|NA|TRBJ2-2
TGCGCCAGCAGCCTTGTGATAACGGACTACCACACCGGGGAGCTGTTTTTT
CASSLVITDYHTGELFF
>NA|TRBV4-1|many|TRBJ2-3
TGCGCCAGCAGCCAAGGGGATACGCTGCAAGGCACAGATACGCAGTATTTT
CASSQGDTLQGTDTQYF
>TRBD1|TRBV19|NA|TRBJ1-6
TGTGCCAGTAGTCCTGACAGGGGATATAATTCACCCCTCCACTTT
CASSPDRGYNSPLHF
>NA|TRBV6-6|once|TRBJ1-1
TGTGCCAGCACGGTAGGGGTGGTCACTGAAGCTTTCTTT
CASTVGVVTEAFF
>NA|TRBV4-2|NA|TRBJ2-5
TGTGCCAGCAGCCAAGTTAACGGGAAACAAGAGACCCAGTACTTC
CASSQVNGKQETQYF
>TRBD1|TRBV4-1|NA|TRBJ1-2
TGCGCCAGCAGCCAAGAGGGACAGACCGTTGGCTACACCTTC
CASSQEGQTVGYTF
>NA|TRBV5-1|NA|TRBJ2-5
TGCGCCAGCAGCTTGGATGGGGCGCGCGGGGAGACCCAGTACTTC
CASSLDGARGETQYF
>NA|TRBV6-6|NA|TRBJ2-7
TGTGCCAGCAGTCACGAGGGAGTAGAGTACTTC
CASSHEGVEYF
>TRBD1|TRBV5-1|NA|TRBJ1-2
TGCGCCAGCAGCCAGGGACAGGGGCGGAATGGCTACACCTTC
CASSQGQGRNGYTF
>NA|TRBV4-2|few|TRBJ2-5
TGTGCCAGCAGCCAAGGGTCCAAGGTCCAAGAGACCCAGTACTTC
CASSQGSKVQETQYF
>NA|TRBV27|NA|TRBJ1-2
TGTGCCAGCAGCCCGGGACCTCCAGGCGACTACACCTTC
CASSPGPPGDYTF
>NA|TRBV27|few|TRBJ1-2
TGTGCCAGCAGTGCCCGACAGCTTAACTATGGCTACACCTTC
CASSARQLNYGYTF
>NA|TRBV7-3|NA|TRBJ2-3
TGTGCCAGCAGCTTAAACGGAGGCGGCACAGATACGCAGTATTTT
CASSLNGGGTDTQYF
>TRBD2|TRBV9|NA|TRBJ2-1
TGTGCCAGCAGCGTAGGACTAGCGGCTAGAAACCGAAGCCGATACAATGAGCAGTTCTTC
CASSVGLAARNRSRYNEQFF